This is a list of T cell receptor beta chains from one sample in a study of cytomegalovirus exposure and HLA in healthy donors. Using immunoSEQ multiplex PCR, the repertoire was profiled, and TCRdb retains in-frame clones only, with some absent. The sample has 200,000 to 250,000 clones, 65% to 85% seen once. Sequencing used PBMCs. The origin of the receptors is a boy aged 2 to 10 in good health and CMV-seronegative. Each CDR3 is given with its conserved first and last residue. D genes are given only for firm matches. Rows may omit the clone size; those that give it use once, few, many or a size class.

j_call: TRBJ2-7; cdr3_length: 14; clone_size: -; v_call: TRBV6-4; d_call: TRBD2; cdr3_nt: TGTGCCAGGTGCCAGCTAAGCGGGAACTACGAGCAGTACTTC; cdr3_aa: CARCQLSGNYEQYF
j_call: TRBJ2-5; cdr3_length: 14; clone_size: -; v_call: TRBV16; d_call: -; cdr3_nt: TGTGCCAGCAGCCAATACCCGGGACAAGAGACCCAGTACTTC; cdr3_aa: CASSQYPGQETQYF
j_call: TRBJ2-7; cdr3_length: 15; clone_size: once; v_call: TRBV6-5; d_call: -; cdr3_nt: TGTGCCAGCAGGTACGGAGAGACCACTAGTTACGAGCAGTACTTC; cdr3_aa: CASRYGETTSYEQYF
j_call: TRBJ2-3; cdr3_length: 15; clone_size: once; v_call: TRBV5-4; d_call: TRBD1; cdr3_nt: TGTGCCAGCAGCTTAACAGGGGAGATGACAGATACGCAGTATTTT; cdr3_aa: CASSLTGEMTDTQYF
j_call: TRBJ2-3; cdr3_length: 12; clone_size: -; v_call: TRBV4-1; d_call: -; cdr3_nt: TGCGCCAGCAGCTCTAGCGTGGGTACGCAGTATTTT; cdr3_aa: CASSSSVGTQYF
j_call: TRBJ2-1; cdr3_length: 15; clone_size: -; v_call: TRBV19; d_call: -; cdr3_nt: TGTGCCAGTAGTATGGGGGGACTGGGGGGAAATGAGCAGTTCTTC; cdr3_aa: CASSMGGLGGNEQFF
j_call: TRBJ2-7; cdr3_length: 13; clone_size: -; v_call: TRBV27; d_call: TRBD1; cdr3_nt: TGTGCCAGCAGGTCGTCGGACAGGGACGAGCAGTACTTC; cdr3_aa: CASRSSDRDEQYF
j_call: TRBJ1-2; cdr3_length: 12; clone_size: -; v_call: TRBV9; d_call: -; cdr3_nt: TGTGCCAGCAGCGTAGCCGGTTATTACTACACCTTC; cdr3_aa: CASSVAGYYYTF
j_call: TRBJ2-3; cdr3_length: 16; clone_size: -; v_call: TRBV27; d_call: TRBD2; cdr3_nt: TGTGCCAGCAGTTTATTGGGACTAGCGGGGAGGTACACGCAGTATTTT; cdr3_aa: CASSLLGLAGRYTQYF
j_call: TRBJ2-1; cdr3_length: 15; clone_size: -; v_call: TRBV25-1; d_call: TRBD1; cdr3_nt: TGTGCCAGCAATGCGGCCGGGACAGGGATCAATGAGCAGTTCTTC; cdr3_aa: CASNAAGTGINEQFF
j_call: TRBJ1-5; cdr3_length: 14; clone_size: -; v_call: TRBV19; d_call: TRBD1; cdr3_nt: TGTGCCAGTAGTATGGGGACAGTTAATCAGCCCCAGCATTTT; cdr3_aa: CASSMGTVNQPQHF
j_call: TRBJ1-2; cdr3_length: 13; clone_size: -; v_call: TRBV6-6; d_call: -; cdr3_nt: TGTGCCAGCAGTTACCGGGATGCCTATGGCTACACCTTC; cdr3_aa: CASSYRDAYGYTF
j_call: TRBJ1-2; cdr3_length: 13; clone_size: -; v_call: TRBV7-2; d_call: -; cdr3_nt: TGTGCCAGCAGCTTAGTTAAAGGGGGAGGCTACACCTTC; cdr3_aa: CASSLVKGGGYTF
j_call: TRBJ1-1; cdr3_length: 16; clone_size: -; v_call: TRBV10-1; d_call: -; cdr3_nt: TGCGCCAGCAGTGATCGCTCGACATTCAGGAACACTGAAGCTTTCTTT; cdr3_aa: CASSDRSTFRNTEAFF
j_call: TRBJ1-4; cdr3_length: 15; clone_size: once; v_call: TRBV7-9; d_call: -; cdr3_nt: TGTGCCAGCAGCTTAAAGGCAGGAACTAATGAAAAACTGTTTTTT; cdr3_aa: CASSLKAGTNEKLFF
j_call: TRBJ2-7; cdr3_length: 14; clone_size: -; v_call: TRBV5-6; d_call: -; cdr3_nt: TGTGCCAGCAGCTTGATAGGGGGTTCCTACGAGCAGTACTTC; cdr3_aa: CASSLIGGSYEQYF
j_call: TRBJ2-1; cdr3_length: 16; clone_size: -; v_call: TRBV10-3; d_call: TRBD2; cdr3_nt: TGTGCCATCACCGATACAGCGGGAGTGGACTACAATGAGCAGTTCTTC; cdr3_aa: CAITDTAGVDYNEQFF
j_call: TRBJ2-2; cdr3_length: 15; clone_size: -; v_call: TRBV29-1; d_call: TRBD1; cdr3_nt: TGCAGCGTTGAAACCAGACAGGGGAAGACCGGGGAGCTGTTTTTT; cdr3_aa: CSVETRQGKTGELFF
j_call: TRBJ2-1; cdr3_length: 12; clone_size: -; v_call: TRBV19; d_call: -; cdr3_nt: TGTGCCAGTAGTTTGGGGGGTTATGAGCAGTTCTTC; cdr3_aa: CASSLGGYEQFF
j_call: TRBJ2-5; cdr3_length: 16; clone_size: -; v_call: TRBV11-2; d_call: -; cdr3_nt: TGTGCCAGCAGCTTAGTGATAGCCCGGGAGTTACAGACCCAGTACTTC; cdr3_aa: CASSLVIARELQTQYF
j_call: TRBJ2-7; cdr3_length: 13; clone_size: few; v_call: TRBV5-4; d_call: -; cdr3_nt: TGTGCCAGCAGCTTGGTCGGGTCTTACGAGCAGTACTTC; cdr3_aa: CASSLVGSYEQYF
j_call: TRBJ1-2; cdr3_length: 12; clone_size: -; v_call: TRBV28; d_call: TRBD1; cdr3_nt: TGTGCCACCCGACAGGGGGCTTATGGCTACACCTTC; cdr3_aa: CATRQGAYGYTF
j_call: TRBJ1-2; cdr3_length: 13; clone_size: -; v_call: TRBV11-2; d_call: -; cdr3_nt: TGTGCCAGCAGCTCCGGGGTTTCCTATGGCTACACCTTC; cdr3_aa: CASSSGVSYGYTF
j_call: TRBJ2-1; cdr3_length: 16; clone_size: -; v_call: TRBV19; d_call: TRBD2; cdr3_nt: TGTGCCAGTAAGGGACTAGCGGGAGTGGGCTACAATGAGCAGTTCTTC; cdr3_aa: CASKGLAGVGYNEQFF
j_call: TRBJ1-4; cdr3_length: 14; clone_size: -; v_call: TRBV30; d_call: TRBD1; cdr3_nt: TGTGCCTGGAGTGTTGAGGGGGCTGGAGAAAAACTGTTTTTT; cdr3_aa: CAWSVEGAGEKLFF
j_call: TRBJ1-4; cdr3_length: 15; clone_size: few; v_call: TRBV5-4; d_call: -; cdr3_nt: TGTGCCAGCAGCTTGGGCGGGACGGGCAATGAAAAACTGTTTTTT; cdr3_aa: CASSLGGTGNEKLFF
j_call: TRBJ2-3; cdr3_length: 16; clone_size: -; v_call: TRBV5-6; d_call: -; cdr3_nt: TGTGCCAGCAGCTTGGTGGGGGCAGGGGGGCCAGATACGCAGTATTTT; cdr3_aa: CASSLVGAGGPDTQYF
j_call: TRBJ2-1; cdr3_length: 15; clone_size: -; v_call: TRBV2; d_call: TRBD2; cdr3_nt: TGTGCCAGCAGCCAACTAGCGGGAGAGGGGAATGAGCAGTTCTTC; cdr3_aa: CASSQLAGEGNEQFF
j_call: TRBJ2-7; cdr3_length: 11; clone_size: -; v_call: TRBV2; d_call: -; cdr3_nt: TGTGCCAGTAGACGGGTCTACGAGCAGTACTTC; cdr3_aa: CASRRVYEQYF
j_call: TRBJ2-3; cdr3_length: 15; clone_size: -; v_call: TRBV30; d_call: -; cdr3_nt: TGTGCCTGGAGTGTACTAAGAGGGGGGGCCGATACGCAGTATTTT; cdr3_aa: CAWSVLRGGADTQYF
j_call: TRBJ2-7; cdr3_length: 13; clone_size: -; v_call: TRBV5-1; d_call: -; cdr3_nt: TGCGCCAGCAGCGCGGGACAGTCCTACGAGCAGTACTTC; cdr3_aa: CASSAGQSYEQYF
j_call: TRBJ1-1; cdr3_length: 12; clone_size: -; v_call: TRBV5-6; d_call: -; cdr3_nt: TGTGCCAGCAGCTTGGCTAACACTGAAGCTTTCTTT; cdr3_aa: CASSLANTEAFF
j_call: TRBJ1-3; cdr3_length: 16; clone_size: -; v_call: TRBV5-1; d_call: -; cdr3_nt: TGCGCCAGCAGCTTGGAGGGGTCCCTCTCTGGAAACACCATATATTTT; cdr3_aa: CASSLEGSLSGNTIYF
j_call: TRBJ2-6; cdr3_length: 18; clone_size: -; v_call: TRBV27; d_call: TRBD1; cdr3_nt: TGTGCCAGCAGTGTGGGACAGGGCCGCCTCTCTGGGGCCAACGTCCTGACTTTC; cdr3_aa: CASSVGQGRLSGANVLTF
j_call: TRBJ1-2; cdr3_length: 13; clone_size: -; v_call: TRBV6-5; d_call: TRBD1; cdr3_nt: TGTGCCAGCAGTTACGACAGGGAAAGTGGCTACACCTTC; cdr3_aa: CASSYDRESGYTF
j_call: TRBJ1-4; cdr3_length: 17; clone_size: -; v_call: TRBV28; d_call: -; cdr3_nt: TGTGTCAGTCTACCCTTAGCTATCGGTGCAACTAATGAAAAACTGTTTTTT; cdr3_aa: CVSLPLAIGATNEKLFF
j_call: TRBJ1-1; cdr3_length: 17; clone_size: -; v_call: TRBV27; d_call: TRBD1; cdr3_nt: TGTGCCAGCAGTTTACCGAGCCCGGGACAGATGAACACTGAAGCTTTCTTT; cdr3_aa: CASSLPSPGQMNTEAFF
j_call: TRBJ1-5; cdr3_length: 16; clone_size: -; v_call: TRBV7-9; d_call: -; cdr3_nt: TGTGCCAGCAGCCCCGCTGACGCGGGGAGCAATCAGCCCCAGCATTTT; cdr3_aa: CASSPADAGSNQPQHF
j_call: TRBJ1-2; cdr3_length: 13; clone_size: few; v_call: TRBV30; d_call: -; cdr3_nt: TGTGCCTGGAGTCATGGGGCATCCTATGGCTACACCTTC; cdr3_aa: CAWSHGASYGYTF
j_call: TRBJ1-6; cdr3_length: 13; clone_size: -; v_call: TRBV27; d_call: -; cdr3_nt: TGTGCCAGCAGAGTAAGCAATAATTCACCCCTCCACTTT; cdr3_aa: CASRVSNNSPLHF
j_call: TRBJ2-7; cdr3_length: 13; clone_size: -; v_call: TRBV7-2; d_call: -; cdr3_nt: TGTGCCAGCAGCTTGGCGGGGAACTACGAGCAGTACTTC; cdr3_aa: CASSLAGNYEQYF
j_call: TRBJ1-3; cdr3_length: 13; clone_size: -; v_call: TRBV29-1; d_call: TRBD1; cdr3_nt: TGCAGCGTTGTCCCGACAGGGGGAAACACCATATATTTT; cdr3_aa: CSVVPTGGNTIYF
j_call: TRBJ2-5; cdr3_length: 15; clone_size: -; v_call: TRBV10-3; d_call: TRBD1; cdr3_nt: TGTGCCATCAGTCAGGACAGGGGCTTCGAAGAGACCCAGTACTTC; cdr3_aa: CAISQDRGFEETQYF
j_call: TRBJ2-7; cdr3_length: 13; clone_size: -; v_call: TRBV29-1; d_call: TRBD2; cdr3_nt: TGCAGCGTTGGGGCGGGGGGAACCTACGAGCAGTACTTC; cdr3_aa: CSVGAGGTYEQYF
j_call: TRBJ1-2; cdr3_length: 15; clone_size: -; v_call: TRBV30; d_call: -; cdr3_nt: TGTGCCTGTAGGTGGGACACCCTAGGTGACTATGGCTACACCTTC; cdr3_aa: CACRWDTLGDYGYTF
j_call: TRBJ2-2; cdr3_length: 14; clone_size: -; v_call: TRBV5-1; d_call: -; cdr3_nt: TGCGCCAGCCCGGGGGTTACCAACACCGGGGAGCTGTTTTTT; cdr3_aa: CASPGVTNTGELFF
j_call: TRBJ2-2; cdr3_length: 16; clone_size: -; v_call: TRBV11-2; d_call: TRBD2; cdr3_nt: TGTGCCAGCAGCTGGACTAGCGGGAGGAACACCGGGGAGCTGTTTTTT; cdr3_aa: CASSWTSGRNTGELFF
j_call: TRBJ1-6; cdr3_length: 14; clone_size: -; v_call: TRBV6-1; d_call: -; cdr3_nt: TGTGCCAGCAGTCTACCGGGACAAACCTCACCCCTCCACTTT; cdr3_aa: CASSLPGQTSPLHF
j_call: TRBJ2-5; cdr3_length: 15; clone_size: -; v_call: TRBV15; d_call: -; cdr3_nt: TGTGCCACCAGCAGAGAGAGCCAAGGGGGAGAGACCCAGTACTTC; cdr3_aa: CATSRESQGGETQYF
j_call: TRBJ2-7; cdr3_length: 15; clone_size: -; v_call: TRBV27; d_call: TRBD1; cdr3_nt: TGTGCCAGCAGTACTCTGACAGGGGTGTTCTACGAGCAGTACTTC; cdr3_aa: CASSTLTGVFYEQYF
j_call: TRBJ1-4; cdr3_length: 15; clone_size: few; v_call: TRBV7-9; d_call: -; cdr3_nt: TGTGCCAGCAGCACCTACAGCCCAACTAATGAAAAACTGTTTTTT; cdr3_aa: CASSTYSPTNEKLFF
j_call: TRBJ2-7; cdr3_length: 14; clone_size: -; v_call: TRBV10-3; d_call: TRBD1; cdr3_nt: TGTGCCATCAGGGAACAGGGGGTCGACTACGAGCAGTACTTC; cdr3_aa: CAIREQGVDYEQYF
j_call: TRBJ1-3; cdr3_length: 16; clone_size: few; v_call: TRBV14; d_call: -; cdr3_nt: TGTGCCAGCAGCCAAGTAGCGGGAGGCTCTGGAAACACCATATATTTT; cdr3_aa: CASSQVAGGSGNTIYF
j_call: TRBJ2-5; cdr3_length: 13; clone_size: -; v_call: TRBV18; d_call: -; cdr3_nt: TGTGCCAGCTCACCATCGGGGGAGGAGACCCAGTACTTC; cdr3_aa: CASSPSGEETQYF
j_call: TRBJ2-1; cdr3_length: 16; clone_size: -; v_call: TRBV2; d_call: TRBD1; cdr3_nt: TGTGCCAGCGGGGGTTATACAGGGGCACAGTCCAATGAGCAGTTCTTC; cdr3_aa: CASGGYTGAQSNEQFF
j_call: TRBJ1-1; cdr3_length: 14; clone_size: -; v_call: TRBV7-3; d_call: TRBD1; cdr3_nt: TGTGCCAGCAGCAAGACAGGGGTGATCACTGAAGCTTTCTTT; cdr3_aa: CASSKTGVITEAFF
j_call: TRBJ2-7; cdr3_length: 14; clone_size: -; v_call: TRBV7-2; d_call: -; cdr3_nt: TGTGCCAGCAGCGCCCCGCTCCGGTTCTACGAGCAGTACTTC; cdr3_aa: CASSAPLRFYEQYF
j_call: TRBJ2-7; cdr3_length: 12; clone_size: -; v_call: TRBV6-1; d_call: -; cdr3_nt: TGTGCCAGCGAGGCCCTCTTGAGCGAGCAGTACTTC; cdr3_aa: CASEALLSEQYF
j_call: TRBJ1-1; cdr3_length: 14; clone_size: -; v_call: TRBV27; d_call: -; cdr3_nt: TGTGCCAGCAGTTTTCGGGGGTTTAACACTGAAGCTTTCTTT; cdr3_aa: CASSFRGFNTEAFF